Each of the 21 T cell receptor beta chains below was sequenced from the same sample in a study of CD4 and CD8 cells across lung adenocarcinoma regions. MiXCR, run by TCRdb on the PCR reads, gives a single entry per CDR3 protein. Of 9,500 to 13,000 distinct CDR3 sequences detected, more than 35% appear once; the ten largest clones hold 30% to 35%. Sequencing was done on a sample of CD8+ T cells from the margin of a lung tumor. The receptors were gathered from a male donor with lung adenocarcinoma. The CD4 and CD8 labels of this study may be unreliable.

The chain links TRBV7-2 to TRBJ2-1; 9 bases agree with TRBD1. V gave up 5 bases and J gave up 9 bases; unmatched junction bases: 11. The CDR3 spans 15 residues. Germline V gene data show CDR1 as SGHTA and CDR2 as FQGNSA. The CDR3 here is CASSLWGQGVIEQFF. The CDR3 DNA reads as TGTGCCAGCAGCCTTTGGGGACAGGGCGTGATTGAGCAGTTCTTC.

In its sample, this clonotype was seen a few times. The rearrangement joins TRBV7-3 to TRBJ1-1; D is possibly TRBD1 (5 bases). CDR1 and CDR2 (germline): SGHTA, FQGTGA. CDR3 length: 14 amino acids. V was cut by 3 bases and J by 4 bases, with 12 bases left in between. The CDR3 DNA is TGTGCCAGCAGCTTGGAGGGGAGGAGCACTGAAGCTTTCTTT. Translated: CASSLEGRSTEAFF.

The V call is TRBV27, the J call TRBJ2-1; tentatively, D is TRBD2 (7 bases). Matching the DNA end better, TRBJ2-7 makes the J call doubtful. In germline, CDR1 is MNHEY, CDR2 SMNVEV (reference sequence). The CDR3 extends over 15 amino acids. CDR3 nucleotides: TGTGCCAGCAGTTTTAGCGCGGCGGGGGCGGGTGAGCAGTACTTC. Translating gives CASSFSAAGAGEQYF.

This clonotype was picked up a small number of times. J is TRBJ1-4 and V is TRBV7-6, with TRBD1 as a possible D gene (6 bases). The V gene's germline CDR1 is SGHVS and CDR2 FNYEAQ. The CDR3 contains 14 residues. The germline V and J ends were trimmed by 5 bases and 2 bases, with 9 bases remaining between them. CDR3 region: CASSLTGTNEKLFF. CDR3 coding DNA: TGTGCCAGCAGCCTCACAGGGACTAATGAAAAACTGTTTTTT.

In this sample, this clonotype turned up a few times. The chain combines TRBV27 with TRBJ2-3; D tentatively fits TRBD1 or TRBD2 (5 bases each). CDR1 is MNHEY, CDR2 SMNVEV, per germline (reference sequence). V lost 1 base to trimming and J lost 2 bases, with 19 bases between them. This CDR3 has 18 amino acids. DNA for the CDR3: TGTGCCAGCAGTTTATTATCACTACCGGGACCGTACACAGATACGCAGTATTTT. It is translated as CASSLLSLPGPYTDTQYF.

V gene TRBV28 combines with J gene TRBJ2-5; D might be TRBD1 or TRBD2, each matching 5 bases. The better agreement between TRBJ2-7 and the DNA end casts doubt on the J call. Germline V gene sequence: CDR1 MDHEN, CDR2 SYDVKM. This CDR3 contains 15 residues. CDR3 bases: TGTGCCAGCAGTTTGGCAGGGACCCTTAAACACGAGCAGTACTTC. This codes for CASSLAGTLKHEQYF.

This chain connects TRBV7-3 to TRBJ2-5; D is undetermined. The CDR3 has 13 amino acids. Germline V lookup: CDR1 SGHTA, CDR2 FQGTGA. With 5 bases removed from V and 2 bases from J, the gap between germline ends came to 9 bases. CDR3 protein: CASSRSVQETQYF. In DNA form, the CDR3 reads TGTGCCAGCAGCCGTTCGGTACAAGAGACCCAGTACTTC.

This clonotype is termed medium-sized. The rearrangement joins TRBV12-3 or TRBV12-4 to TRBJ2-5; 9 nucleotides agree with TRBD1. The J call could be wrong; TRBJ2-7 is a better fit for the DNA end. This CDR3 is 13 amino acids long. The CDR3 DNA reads TGTGCCAGCAGTCTCGGACAGGGGATCGAGCAGTACTTC. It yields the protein CASSLGQGIEQYF.

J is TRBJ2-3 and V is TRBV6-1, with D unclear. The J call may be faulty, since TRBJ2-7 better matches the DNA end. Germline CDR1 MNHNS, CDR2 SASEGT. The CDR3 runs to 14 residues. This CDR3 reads CASSESARSGEQYF. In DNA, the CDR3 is TGTGCCAGCAGTGAATCTGCCAGGTCGGGCGAGCAGTACTTC.

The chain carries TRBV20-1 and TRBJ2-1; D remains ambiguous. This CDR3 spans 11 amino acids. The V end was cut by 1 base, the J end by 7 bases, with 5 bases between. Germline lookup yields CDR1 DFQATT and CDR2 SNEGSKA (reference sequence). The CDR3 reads CSARGSNEQFF. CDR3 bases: TGCAGTGCTAGAGGGTCGAATGAGCAGTTCTTC.

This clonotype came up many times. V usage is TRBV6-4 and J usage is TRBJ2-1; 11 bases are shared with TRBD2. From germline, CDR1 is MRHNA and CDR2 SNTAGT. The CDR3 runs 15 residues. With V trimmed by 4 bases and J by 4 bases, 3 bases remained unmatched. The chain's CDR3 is CASSVLAGGYNEQFF. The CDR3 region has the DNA TGTGCCAGCAGTGTCTTAGCGGGGGGGTACAATGAGCAGTTCTTC.

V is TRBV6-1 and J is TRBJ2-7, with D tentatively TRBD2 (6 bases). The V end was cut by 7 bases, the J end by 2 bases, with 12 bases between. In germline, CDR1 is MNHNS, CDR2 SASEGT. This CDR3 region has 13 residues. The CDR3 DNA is TGTGCCAGCATCCGGGACTCCCCCTACGAGCAGTACTTC. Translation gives CASIRDSPYEQYF.

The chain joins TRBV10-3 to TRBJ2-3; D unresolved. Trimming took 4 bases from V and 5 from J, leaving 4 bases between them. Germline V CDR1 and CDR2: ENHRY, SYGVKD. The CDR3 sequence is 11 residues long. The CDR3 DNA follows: TGTGCCATCAGTGGCCAAGATACGCAGTATTTT. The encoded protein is CAISGQDTQYF.

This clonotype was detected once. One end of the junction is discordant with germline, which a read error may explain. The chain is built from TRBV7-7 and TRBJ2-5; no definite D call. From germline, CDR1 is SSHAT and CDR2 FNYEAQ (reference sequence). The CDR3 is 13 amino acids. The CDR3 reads CASSLRRQETQYF. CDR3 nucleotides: TGTGCTAGCAGCTTACGACGTCAAGAGACCCAGTACTTC.

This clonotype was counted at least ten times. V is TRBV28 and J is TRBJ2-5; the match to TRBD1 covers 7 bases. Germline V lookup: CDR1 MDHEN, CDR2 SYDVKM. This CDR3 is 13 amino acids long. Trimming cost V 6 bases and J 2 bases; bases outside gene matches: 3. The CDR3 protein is CASRRGQQETQYF. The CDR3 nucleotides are TGTGCCAGCAGGAGGGGACAGCAAGAGACCCAGTACTTC.

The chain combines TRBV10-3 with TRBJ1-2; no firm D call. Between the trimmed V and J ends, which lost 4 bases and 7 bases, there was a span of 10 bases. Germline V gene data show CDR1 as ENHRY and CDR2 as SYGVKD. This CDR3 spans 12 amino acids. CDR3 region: CAISVPDSGYTF. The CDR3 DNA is TGTGCCATCAGTGTCCCAGATTCTGGCTACACCTTC.

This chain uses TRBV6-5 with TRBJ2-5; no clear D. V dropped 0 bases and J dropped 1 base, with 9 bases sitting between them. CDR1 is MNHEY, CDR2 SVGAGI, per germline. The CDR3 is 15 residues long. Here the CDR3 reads CASSYSWSIQETQYF. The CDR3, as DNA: TGTGCCAGCAGTTACTCGTGGAGCATCCAAGAGACCCAGTACTTC.

In nucleotides, the CDR3 is TGCGCCAGCAGCTTCAACCCCCCAGGGATTGAAGACGAGCAGTACTTC. Its translation: CASSFNPPGIEDEQYF. The chain carries TRBV5-1 and TRBJ2-5; D is possibly TRBD1 (5 bases). The tail of the sequence fits TRBJ2-7 better, so the J call may be wrong. The length of the CDR3 is 16 residues. Germline-derived CDR1 and CDR2 are SGHRS and YFSETQ.

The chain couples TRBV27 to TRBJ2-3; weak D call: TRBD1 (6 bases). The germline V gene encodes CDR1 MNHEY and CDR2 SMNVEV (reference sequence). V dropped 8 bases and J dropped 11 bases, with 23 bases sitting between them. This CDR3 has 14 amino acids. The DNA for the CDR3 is TGTGCCAGCCTCCCGGACAGAGGCACAGAGGAGCAGTATTTT. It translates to CASLPDRGTEEQYF.

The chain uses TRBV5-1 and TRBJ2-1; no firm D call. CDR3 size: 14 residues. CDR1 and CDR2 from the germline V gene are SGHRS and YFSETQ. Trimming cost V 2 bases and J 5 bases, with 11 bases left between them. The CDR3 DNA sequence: TGCGCCAGCAGCTTAGGCTCTGCCGACAATGAGCAGTTCTTC. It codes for CASSLGSADNEQFF.

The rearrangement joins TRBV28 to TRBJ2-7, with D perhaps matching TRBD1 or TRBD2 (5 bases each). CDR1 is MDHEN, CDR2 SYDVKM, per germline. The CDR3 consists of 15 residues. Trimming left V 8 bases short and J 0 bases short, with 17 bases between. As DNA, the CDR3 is TGTGCCAGCTATTCCGGGACCCAAAGCTCCTACGAGCAGTACTTC. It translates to CASYSGTQSSYEQYF.